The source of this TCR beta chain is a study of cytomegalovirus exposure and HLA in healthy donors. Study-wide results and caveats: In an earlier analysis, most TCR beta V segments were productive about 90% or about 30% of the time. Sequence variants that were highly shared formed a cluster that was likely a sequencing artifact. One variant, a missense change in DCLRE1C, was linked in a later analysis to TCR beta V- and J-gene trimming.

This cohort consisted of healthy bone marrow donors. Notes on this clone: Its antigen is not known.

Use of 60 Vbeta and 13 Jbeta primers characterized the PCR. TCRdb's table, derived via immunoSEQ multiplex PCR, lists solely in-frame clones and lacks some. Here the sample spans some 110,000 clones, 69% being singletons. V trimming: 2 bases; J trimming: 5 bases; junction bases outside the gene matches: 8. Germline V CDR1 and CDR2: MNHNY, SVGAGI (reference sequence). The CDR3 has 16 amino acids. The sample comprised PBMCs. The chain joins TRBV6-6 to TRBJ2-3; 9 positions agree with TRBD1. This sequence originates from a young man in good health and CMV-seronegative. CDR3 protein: CASSYGGQGPLDTQYF. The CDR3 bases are TGTGCCAGCAGTTACGGGGGACAGGGCCCCTTAGATACGCAGTATTTT.